These 27 T cell receptor beta chains originate from one sample sequenced in a study of PD-1 blockade in classical Hodgkin lymphoma. The repertoire was sequenced with immunoSEQ multiplex PCR; TCRdb's copy has only in-frame clones and lacks some. The profile covers tens of thousands of clones, with 66% appearing a single time and 2.5% to 3.5% taken by the ten largest. Time point in this sample: cycle 4 day 1 (C4D1), after five to seven weeks of nivolumab. Every patient relapsed after autologous stem cell transplantation, and brentuximab vedotin exposure varied. The sample in question was peripheral blood mononuclear cells (PBMCs), obtained before the fourth cycle of nivolumab. These receptors were taken from a human donor with classical Hodgkin lymphoma.

The V call is TRBV18, the J call TRBJ1-4; unclear D gene. Germline V gives CDR1 KGHSH, CDR2 LQKENI. The CDR3 is 12 residues long. Trimming stripped 3 bases from V and 10 bases from J, with 9 bases between. The CDR3 DNA follows: TGTGCCAGCTCACCTTCCCTAGGAAAACTGTTTTTT. Amino acids: CASSPSLGKLFF. Full variable domain (remainder filled in from reference TRBV18 and TRBJ1-4): NAGVMQNPRHLVRRRGQEARLRCSPMKGHSHVYWYRQLPEEGLKFMVYLQKENIIDESGMPKERFSAEFPKEGPSILRIQQVVRGDSAAYFCASSPSLGKLFFGSGTQLSVL.

The chain combines TRBV13 with TRBJ2-7; 15 bases match TRBD2. Germline assignment: CDR1 PRHDT and CDR2 FYEKMQ (reference sequence). This CDR3 region has 19 residues. Germline trimming cut 5 bases from V and 6 bases from J; bases unmatched to any gene: 17. CDR3 amino acids: CASSRKPGLAGGPPLEQYF. CDR3 nucleotides: TGTGCCAGCAGCCGAAAACCGGGACTAGCGGGAGGCCCCCCCCTCGAGCAGTACTTC.

The V call is TRBV7-9, the J call TRBJ2-7, with a tentative D call TRBD2 (5 bases). The germline V gene has CDR1 SEHNR and CDR2 FQNEAQ (reference sequence). Trimming took 1 base from V and 0 from J, leaving 10 bases between them. CDR3 length equals 15 residues. The CDR3 DNA reads as TGTGCCAGCAGCTTAGGCCGGGGTAGCTCCTACGAGCAGTACTTC. This sequence encodes CASSLGRGSSYEQYF.

The chain recombines TRBV5-1 with TRBJ1-1, with 8 nucleotides matching TRBD1. This CDR3 region has 14 residues. Germline CDR1 is SGHRS and CDR2 is YFSETQ. The trim removed 4 bases at V and 3 bases at J, leaving 5 bases unmatched. The CDR3 nucleotides read TGCGCCAGCAGCGCCGGGGACAGGTACACTGAAGCTTTCTTT. Its translation: CASSAGDRYTEAFF. The complete variable domain, with remaining parts taken from reference TRBV5-1 and TRBJ1-1, reads KAGVTQTPRYLIKTRGQQVTLSCSPISGHRSVSWYQQTPGQGLQFLFEYFSETQRNKGNFPGRFSGRQFSNSRSEMNVSTLELGDSALYLCASSAGDRYTEAFFGQGTRLTVV.

This clone was recorded a few times. The CDR3 sequence: CASSLEPGNSNQPQHF. Here the CDR3 DNA reads TGTGCCAGCAGCTTAGAACCAGGGAATAGCAATCAGCCCCAGCATTTT. This chain links TRBV7-2 with TRBJ1-5, with a possible D match to TRBD1 (5 bases). CDR3 length: 16 residues. With 1 base removed from V and 0 bases from J, the gap between germline ends came to 10 bases. Germline V CDR1 and CDR2: SGHTA, FQGNSA.

The rearrangement uses TRBV7-2 and TRBJ2-3; D remains ambiguous. With 5 bases removed from V and 5 bases from J, the gap between germline ends came to 11 bases. CDR1 is SGHTA, CDR2 FQGNSA, per germline. The CDR3 totals 13 residues. CDR3 amino acids: CASSARPLDTQYF. The CDR3 DNA is TGTGCCAGCAGCGCCCGACCTCTAGATACGCAGTATTTT.

The rearrangement joins TRBV6-5 to TRBJ2-7, with 10 bases that match TRBD1. CDR1 MNHEY and CDR2 SVGAGI come from the germline V gene. Germline trimming cut 0 bases from V and 2 bases from J; bases unmatched to any gene: 4. The CDR3 has 16 residues. The CDR3 DNA sequence: TGTGCCAGCAGTTACTCTGACAGGGGGCGAACCTACGAGCAGTACTTC. Protein: CASSYSDRGRTYEQYF.

V is TRBV5-6 and J is TRBJ2-5; 8 bases match TRBD2. The CDR3 loop spans 15 amino acids. The germline CDR1 and CDR2 sequences are SGHDT and YYEEEE. With V trimmed by 1 base and J by 5 bases, 7 bases remained unmatched. The CDR3 reads CASSLPPSGGETQYF. The CDR3 nucleotides read TGTGCCAGCAGCTTGCCCCCCAGCGGGGGTGAGACCCAGTACTTC.

CDR3 coding DNA: TGTGCCAGCAGTGCCCTCGTTGGGGCGAACACTGAAGCTTTCTTT. This gives the protein CASSALVGANTEAFF. The chain combines TRBV6-5 with TRBJ1-1; TRBD1 is a possible D gene (5 bases). The CDR3 has 15 residues. Trimming removed 5 bases at V and 1 base at J, with 14 bases between. Germline V gene sequence: CDR1 MNHEY, CDR2 SVGAGI.

This chain connects TRBV19 to TRBJ2-7, with D tentatively TRBD1 (6 bases). The CDR3 sequence is 12 residues long. The germline V and J ends were trimmed by 3 bases and 6 bases, with 9 bases remaining between them. From germline, CDR1 is LNHDA and CDR2 SQIVND (reference sequence). The CDR3 nucleotides read TGTGCCAGTAGTATGGGGGCTAGCGAGCAGTACTTC. Encoded protein: CASSMGASEQYF.

The genes are TRBV6-5 and TRBJ2-1, with 9 bases aligning to TRBD2. The V gene's germline CDR1 is MNHEY and CDR2 SVGAGI. The V and J ends lost 6 bases and 4 bases, in that order; junction bases with no gene match: 7. The CDR3 consists of 15 residues. The CDR3 bases are TGTGCCAGCAGATTAGCGGGAGTTGGGTACAATGAGCAGTTCTTC. Its protein is CASRLAGVGYNEQFF.

The chain carries TRBV30 and TRBJ2-5; D unresolved. Trimming pared 2 bases from V and 1 base from J, leaving 8 bases between. Germline V gene sequence: CDR1 GTSNPN, CDR2 SVGIG (reference sequence). This CDR3 has 13 amino acids. Written as DNA, the CDR3 is TGTGCCTGGAGTCCCGACTTCCAAGAGACCCAGTACTTC. It codes for CAWSPDFQETQYF.

The V call is TRBV7-2, the J call TRBJ2-2, with 11 bases fitting TRBD2. This CDR3 has 16 residues. Germline values: CDR1 SGHTA, CDR2 FQGNSA. V was clipped by 1 base and J by 5 bases; unmatched bases: 3. CDR3 loop: CASSLEASGRTGELFF. DNA of the CDR3: TGTGCCAGCAGCTTAGAGGCTAGCGGGAGGACCGGGGAGCTGTTTTTT.

This chain joins TRBV5-1 and TRBJ2-3; D is unresolved. Germline loops: CDR1 SGHRS, CDR2 YFSETQ. The CDR3 loop spans 15 amino acids. Trimming left V 2 bases short and J 5 bases short, with 15 bases between. The CDR3 nucleotides are TGCGCCAGCAGCTTTGAAGCGAATAAGGGAGATACGCAGTATTTT. Translating it yields CASSFEANKGDTQYF.

The chain recombines TRBV28 with TRBJ2-2; D tentatively fits TRBD1 or TRBD2 (5 bases each). V was shortened by 5 bases and J by 11 bases, with 21 bases between the two germline ends. This CDR3 spans 15 amino acids. Per the germline V gene, CDR1 is MDHEN and CDR2 is SYDVKM. The DNA for the CDR3 is TGTGCCAGCAGTCGGCCGGGGACGGGATCTGAAGAGCTGTTTTTT. Translating gives CASSRPGTGSEELFF.

The rearrangement uses TRBV19 and TRBJ2-3; D may correspond to TRBD1 or TRBD2 (5 bases each). Looked up from germline, CDR1 is LNHDA and CDR2 is SQIVND (reference sequence). This CDR3 spans 16 amino acids. V was cut by 1 base and J by 0 bases, with 11 bases left in between. The CDR3 region has the DNA TGTGCCAGTAGTATAGCCTCGGGGCCGAGCACAGATACGCAGTATTTT. Translation gives CASSIASGPSTDTQYF. Drawing the rest from reference TRBV19 and TRBJ2-3, the complete variable domain is DGGITQSPKYLFRKEGQNVTLSCEQNLNHDAMYWYRQDPGQGLRLIYYSQIVNDFQKGDIAEGYSVSREKKESFPLTVTSAQKNPTAFYLCASSIASGPSTDTQYFGPGTRLTVL.

This clone was seen many times. The chain joins TRBV28 to TRBJ1-1; 10 nucleotides agree with TRBD1. Germline trimming cut 2 bases from V and 4 bases from J; bases unmatched to any gene: 4. From germline, CDR1 is MDHEN and CDR2 SYDVKM. The CDR3 covers 15 residues. CDR3 nucleotide sequence: TGTGCCAGCAGTTTAGGGGACAGGGGCGGCACTGAAGCTTTCTTT. Translation gives CASSLGDRGGTEAFF.

The genes are TRBV28 and TRBJ2-2, with 9 bases fitting TRBD2. V was pared by 9 bases and J by 7 bases, with 12 bases of the junction left unmatched. There are 15 residues in the CDR3. Germline V gene lookup returns CDR1 MDHEN and CDR2 SYDVKM. CDR3 protein: CASWGASGIGGELFF. Written as DNA, the CDR3 is TGTGCCAGTTGGGGAGCTAGCGGGATCGGCGGGGAGCTGTTTTTT.

This clone showed up just a few times. The chain links TRBV29-1 to TRBJ2-6; D is perhaps TRBD1 (5 bases). This CDR3 spans 15 amino acids. The germline V gene encodes CDR1 SQVTM and CDR2 ANQGSEA. Trimming cost V 4 bases and J 1 base, with 11 bases left between them. The CDR3 DNA follows: TGCAGCGTTGGTATGGGGCTTTCTGGGGCCAACGTCCTGACTTTC. The encoded protein is CSVGMGLSGANVLTF.

The V call is TRBV6-6, the J call TRBJ1-2; TRBD1 is a possible D gene (5 bases). Per the germline V gene, CDR1 is MNHNY and CDR2 is SVGAGI (reference sequence). The germline V and J ends were trimmed by 5 bases and 8 bases, with 15 bases remaining between them. CDR3 length: 13 amino acids. The CDR3, as DNA: TGTGCCAGCAGTCCAGACAGCGACGGGGGCTACACCTTC. It codes for CASSPDSDGGYTF.

This clone came up once. The V gene is TRBV28, the J gene TRBJ1-6, with 9 bases matching TRBD1. V lost 7 bases to trimming and J lost 6 bases; unmatched junction nucleotides: 4. Germline V gene data show CDR1 as MDHEN and CDR2 as SYDVKM. The CDR3 covers 14 residues. As DNA, the CDR3 is TGTGCCAGCATCCCGGGACAGGGTAATTCACCCCTCCACTTT. Protein product: CASIPGQGNSPLHF.

The V gene is TRBV5-8, the J gene TRBJ1-1, with D tentatively TRBD1 (6 bases). The ends were cut back, 3 bases at V and 5 bases at J, with 11 bases in the middle. The CDR3 is made up of 13 amino acids. Germline assignment: CDR1 SGHTS and CDR2 YDEGEE. The CDR3 is CASSWDMGTEAFF. CDR3 nucleotides: TGTGCCAGCAGCTGGGACATGGGGACTGAAGCTTTCTTT.

The chain combines TRBV28 with TRBJ2-3, with D uncertain. The CDR3 contains 14 residues. CDR1 and CDR2 (germline): MDHEN, SYDVKM. V was cut by 4 bases and J by 1 base, with 9 bases left in between. The CDR3 region is CASSSDVGTDTQYF. The CDR3 coding sequence is TGTGCCAGCAGTTCCGATGTTGGCACAGATACGCAGTATTTT.

The chain carries TRBV7-2 and TRBJ2-7; possible D gene TRBD2, 6 bases. The CDR3 runs to 14 residues. Trimming left V 1 base short and J 6 bases short, with 13 bases between. Per germline, CDR1 SGHTA and CDR2 FQGNSA. This chain's CDR3 is CASSLGWRDGEQYF. CDR3 coding DNA: TGTGCCAGCAGCTTAGGGTGGCGGGATGGCGAGCAGTACTTC.

The chain links TRBV6-5 to TRBJ1-1, with 8 bases fitting TRBD1. In germline, CDR1 is MNHEY, CDR2 SVGAGI. The ends lost 7 bases at V and 3 bases at J; junction bases unmatched: 7. The CDR3 covers 14 residues. The CDR3 DNA reads as TGTGCCAGCACCTACAGGGGGAAGTACACTGAAGCTTTCTTT. Amino acid sequence: CASTYRGKYTEAFF.

The rearrangement uses TRBV5-1 and TRBJ1-5; 8 nucleotides line up with TRBD1. This CDR3 comprises 14 residues. Germline values: CDR1 SGHRS, CDR2 YFSETQ. The J segment lost 9 bases and the V segment lost 0 bases, leaving 5 bases of the junction unmatched. CDR3 residues: CASSLGTGSGPQHF. CDR3 nucleotides: TGCGCCAGCAGCTTGGGGACAGGGTCAGGGCCCCAGCATTTT.

This chain uses TRBV27 with TRBJ1-6; 8 bases match TRBD1. The trim removed 1 base at V and 5 bases at J, leaving 10 bases unmatched. The germline V gene encodes CDR1 MNHEY and CDR2 SMNVEV (reference sequence). The CDR3 totals 18 residues. In nucleotides, the CDR3 is TGTGCCAGCAGTTTATGGGCAGGGGGCGGGTTCGATAATTCACCCCTCCACTTT. Its protein is CASSLWAGGGFDNSPLHF.